These T cell receptor beta chains were read from a single sample in a study of T-cell reconstitution after alpha-beta-depleted transplantation in children. TCRdb fed the PCR reads into MiXCR, producing one record per CDR3 protein. The table has under 300,000 distinct CDR3 sequences, 7.5% to 10% seen once. Sequencing was performed on PBMCs from the stem cell graft donor, taken from the stem cell graft. These receptor sequences come from a human donor who donated a stem cell graft to a child with SCID. Both conserved end residues are part of each CDR3. Each record gives: V gene, clone size, CDR3 length, J gene, D gene, CDR3 protein, CDR3 DNA. D genes are given only for firm matches. Not all rows give a size; the values are once, few, many and, for expanded clones, a class.

TRBV6-5	many	15	TRBJ1-1	NA	CASSYPLDTLSQAFF	TGTGCCAGCAGTTACCCCCTCGACACTTTGTCCCAGGCTTTCTTT
TRBV5-6	many	14	TRBJ2-3	TRBD1	CASSLSTGPDTQYF	TGTGCCAGCAGCTTGTCGACAGGGCCAGATACGCAGTATTTT
TRBV5-1	many	14	TRBJ1-1	NA	CASSLVAVNTEAFF	TGCGCCAGCAGCTTGGTGGCGGTGAACACTGAAGCTTTCTTT
TRBV12-3/TRBV12-4	many	13	TRBJ1-5	TRBD1	CASSLTGNQPQHF	TGTGCCAGCAGTTTGACAGGGAATCAGCCCCAGCATTTT
TRBV7-9	many	15	TRBJ1-2	TRBD1	CASSLGTGVNYGYTF	TGTGCCAGCAGCTTAGGGACAGGGGTTAACTATGGCTACACCTTC
TRBV30	NA	14	TRBJ2-1	NA	CAWRSGVTYNEQFF	TGTGCCTGGAGGAGTGGGGTGACCTACAATGAGCAGTTCTTC
TRBV5-1	many	15	TRBJ2-3	TRBD1	CASNLGQGHTDTQYF	TGCGCCAGCAATCTAGGACAGGGACACACAGATACGCAGTATTTT
TRBV11-2	NA	19	TRBJ2-5	NA	CASSIRREPPFVIKETQYF	TGTGCCAGCAGCATCAGACGCGAACCCCCTTTTGTGATAAAAGAGACCCAGTACTTC
TRBV4-2	many	15	TRBJ2-7	TRBD1	CASSRGQDRTYEQYF	TGTGCCAGCAGCCGAGGACAGGACCGCACCTACGAGCAGTACTTC
TRBV5-1	many	13	TRBJ1-2	NA	CASSLGGSDGYTF	TGCGCCAGCAGCTTGGGAGGGTCGGATGGCTACACCTTC
TRBV12-3/TRBV12-4	many	12	TRBJ2-7	NA	CASSRWGHEQYF	TGTGCCAGCTCGAGATGGGGCCACGAGCAGTACTTC
TRBV20-1	many	14	TRBJ2-3	TRBD1	CSARTGTTTDTQYF	TGCAGTGCTCGGACAGGGACGACCACAGATACGCAGTATTTT
TRBV11-2	many	18	TRBJ2-1	TRBD2	CASSLGGVTGGTHNEQFF	TGTGCCAGCAGCTTAGGAGGGGTGACGGGGGGAACCCACAATGAGCAGTTCTTC
TRBV5-6	many	14	TRBJ2-5	TRBD1	CASSHTGADKTQYF	TGTGCCAGCAGCCATACAGGGGCCGATAAGACCCAGTACTTC
TRBV7-2	many	14	TRBJ1-2	NA	CASSLQGPNYGYTF	TGTGCCAGCAGCTTGCAGGGGCCTAACTATGGCTACACCTTC
TRBV5-1	many	18	TRBJ2-7	TRBD1	CASSFTPGQGIFSYEQYF	TGCGCCAGCAGCTTTACACCGGGACAGGGAATTTTCTCCTACGAGCAGTACTTC
TRBV20-1	many	14	TRBJ2-3	NA	CSARAGIPTDTQYF	TGCAGTGCTAGAGCGGGGATCCCCACAGATACGCAGTATTTT
TRBV5-1	few	14	TRBJ2-5	NA	CASSVIRGQETQYF	TGCGCCAGCAGCGTCATCCGGGGCCAAGAGACCCAGTACTTC
TRBV5-1	many	15	TRBJ2-2	NA	CASSPGTPNTGELFF	TGCGCCAGCAGCCCCGGGACACCGAACACCGGGGAGCTGTTTTTT
TRBV7-9	many	12	TRBJ2-2	NA	CAKSLNTGELFF	TGTGCCAAGAGCTTGAACACCGGGGAGCTGTTTTTT
TRBV20-1	many	13	TRBJ2-7	NA	CSARTGGNYEQYF	TGCAGTGCTCGAACCGGTGGAAACTACGAGCAGTACTTC
TRBV3-1	many	13	TRBJ1-1	NA	CASSPTLGTEAFF	TGTGCCAGCAGCCCTACCCTCGGGACTGAAGCTTTCTTT